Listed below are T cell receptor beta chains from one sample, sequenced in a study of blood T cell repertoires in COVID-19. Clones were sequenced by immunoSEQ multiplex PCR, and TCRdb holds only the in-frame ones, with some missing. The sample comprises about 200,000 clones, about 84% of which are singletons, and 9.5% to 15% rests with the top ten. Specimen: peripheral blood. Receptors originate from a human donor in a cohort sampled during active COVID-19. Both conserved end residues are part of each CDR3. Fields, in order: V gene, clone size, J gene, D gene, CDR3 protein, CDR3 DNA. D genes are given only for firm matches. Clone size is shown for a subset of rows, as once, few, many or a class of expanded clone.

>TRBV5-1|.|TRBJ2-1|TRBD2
CASSLEASGGASSYNEQFF
TGCGCCAGCAGCTTGGAGGCTAGCGGGGGGGCGAGCTCCTACAATGAGCAGTTCTTC
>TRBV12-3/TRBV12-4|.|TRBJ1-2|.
CASSLTGYGYTF
TGTGCCAGCAGTTTAACAGGCTATGGCTACACCTTC
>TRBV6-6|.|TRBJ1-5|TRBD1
CASSSTGGNQPQHF
TGTGCCAGCAGTTCTACAGGGGGCAATCAGCCCCAGCATTTT
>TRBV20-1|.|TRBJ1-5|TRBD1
CSASTGQGPRGPQHF
TGCAGTGCTAGTACAGGACAGGGTCCCCGGGGGCCCCAGCATTTT
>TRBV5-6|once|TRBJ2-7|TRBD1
CASSQGTGGEQYF
TGTGCCAGCAGCCAGGGGACAGGCGGCGAGCAGTACTTC
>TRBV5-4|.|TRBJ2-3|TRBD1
CASSDNSGTGFSDTQYF
TGTGCCAGCAGCGATAACTCCGGGACAGGGTTCTCAGATACGCAGTATTTT
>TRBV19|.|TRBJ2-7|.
CASSIGGSSYEQYF
TGTGCCAGTAGTATAGGTGGGAGCTCCTACGAGCAGTACTTC
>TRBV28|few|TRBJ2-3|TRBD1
CASSPQTGKGTDTQYF
TGTGCCAGCAGTCCCCAGACAGGGAAAGGCACAGATACGCAGTATTTT
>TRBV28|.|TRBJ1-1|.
CASSRSPKLNTEAFF
TGTGCCAGCAGTCGGAGCCCAAAACTGAACACTGAAGCTTTCTTT
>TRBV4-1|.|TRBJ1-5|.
CASSPIYSNQPQHF
TGCGCCAGCAGCCCGATCTATAGCAATCAGCCCCAGCATTTT
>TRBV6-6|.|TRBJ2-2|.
CASSYNRVGTGELFF
TGTGCCAGCAGTTACAACAGGGTGGGGACCGGGGAGCTGTTTTTT
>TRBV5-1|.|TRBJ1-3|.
CASSQLTGTGNTIYF
TGCGCCAGCAGCCAGCTTACGGGGACTGGAAACACCATATATTTT
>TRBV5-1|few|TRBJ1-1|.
CASSGGLNTEAFF
TGCGCCAGCAGTGGGGGCCTGAACACTGAAGCTTTCTTT
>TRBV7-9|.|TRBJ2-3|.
CASSLARATTDTQYF
TGTGCCAGCAGCTTAGCCAGGGCTACGACAGATACGCAGTATTTT
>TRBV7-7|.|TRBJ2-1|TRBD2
CASSPSNPGLAGEQFF
TGTGCTAGCAGTCCATCAAATCCGGGACTAGCGGGGGAGCAGTTCTTC
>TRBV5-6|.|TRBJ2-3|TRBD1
CASSLSQGTVADTQYF
TGTGCCAGCAGCTTGTCGCAGGGGACAGTGGCAGATACGCAGTATTTT
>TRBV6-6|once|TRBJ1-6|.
CASSYGESSYNSPLHF
TGTGCCAGCAGTTACGGAGAGAGCTCCTATAATTCACCCCTCCACTTT
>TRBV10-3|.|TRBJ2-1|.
CAISDGQTQFF
TGTGCCATCAGTGATGGGCAAACGCAGTTCTTC
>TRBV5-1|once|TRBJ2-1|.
CASSLEGHLVSYNEQFF
TGCGCCAGCAGCTTGGAAGGACACCTTGTCTCCTACAATGAGCAGTTCTTC
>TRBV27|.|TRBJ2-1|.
CASSPFSVGASNEQFF
TGTGCCAGCAGTCCCTTTTCGGTGGGAGCAAGCAATGAGCAGTTCTTC
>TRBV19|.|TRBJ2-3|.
CASTPGKAAGTDTQYF
TGTGCCAGTACCCCAGGGAAGGCCGCTGGCACAGATACGCAGTATTTT
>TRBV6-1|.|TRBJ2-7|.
CASSEAGRGYEQYF
TGTGCCAGCAGTGAAGCGGGGAGGGGGTACGAGCAGTACTTC
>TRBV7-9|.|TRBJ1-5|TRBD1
CASSLVGTGLLQPQHF
TGTGCCAGCAGCTTAGTAGGGACAGGTCTCCTACAGCCCCAGCATTTT
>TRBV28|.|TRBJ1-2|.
CASSSQRTYGYTF
TGTGCCAGCAGTTCACAGAGAACCTATGGCTACACCTTC
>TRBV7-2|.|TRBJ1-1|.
CASSWGQPNTEAFF
TGTGCCAGCAGCTGGGGACAACCGAACACTGAAGCTTTCTTT
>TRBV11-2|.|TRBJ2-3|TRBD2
CASSNGLAGGTDTQYF
TGTGCCAGCAGCAACGGACTAGCGGGGGGCACAGATACGCAGTATTTT
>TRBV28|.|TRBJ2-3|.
CASTLGRRFHTDTQYF
TGTGCCAGCACCCTGGGCCGACGGTTCCACACAGATACGCAGTATTTT
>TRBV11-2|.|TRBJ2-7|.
CASSNRRYSYEQYF
TGTGCCAGCAGTAACAGGCGGTACTCCTACGAGCAGTACTTC
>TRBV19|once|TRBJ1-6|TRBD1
CASSSQGANSPLHF
TGTGCCAGTAGTTCACAGGGGGCGAATTCACCCCTCCACTTT
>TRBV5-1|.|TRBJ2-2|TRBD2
CASSSRTSLPGELFF
TGCGCCAGCAGCTCGCGGACTAGCCTACCCGGGGAGCTGTTTTTT
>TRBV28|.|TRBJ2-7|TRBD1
CASRAGGANEQYF
TGTGCCAGCAGGGCAGGGGGCGCGAACGAGCAGTACTTC
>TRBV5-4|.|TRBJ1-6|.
CASSLAGTQSPLHF
TGTGCCAGCAGCTTGGCTGGCACACAATCACCCCTCCACTTT
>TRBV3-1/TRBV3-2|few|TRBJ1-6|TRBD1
CASSLDRVGSPLHF
TGTGCCAGCAGTCTGGACAGGGTCGGTTCACCCCTCCACTTT
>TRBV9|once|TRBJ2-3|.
CASSQAGGPWDTQYF
TGTGCCAGCAGCCAAGCAGGGGGGCCCTGGGATACGCAGTATTTT
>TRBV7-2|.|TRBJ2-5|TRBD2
CASSLGRGGRETQYF
TGTGCCAGCAGCTTAGGTCGGGGGGGCCGAGAGACCCAGTACTTC
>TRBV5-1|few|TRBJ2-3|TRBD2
CASSLELAGAGFCF
TGCGCCAGCAGCTTGGAACTAGCGGGAGCTGGGTTTTGTTTT
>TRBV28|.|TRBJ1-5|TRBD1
CASSLWTGAVSNQPQHF
TGTGCCAGCAGTTTATGGACAGGGGCCGTTAGCAATCAGCCCCAGCATTTT
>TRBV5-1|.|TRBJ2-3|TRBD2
CASSLDLAADTQYF
TGCGCCAGCAGCTTGGATCTAGCGGCAGATACGCAGTATTTT
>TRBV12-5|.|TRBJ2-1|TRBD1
CASGMAGTGGNEQFF
TGTGCTAGTGGGATGGCCGGGACAGGGGGTAATGAGCAGTTCTTC
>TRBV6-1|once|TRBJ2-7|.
CASSDTQGHEQYF
TGTGCCAGCAGTGATACACAGGGCCACGAGCAGTACTTC
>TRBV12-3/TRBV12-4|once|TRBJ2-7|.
CASSSINYEQYF
TGTGCCAGCAGTTCCATCAACTACGAGCAGTACTTC
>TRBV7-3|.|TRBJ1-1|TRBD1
CASSSQGQGVNTEAFF
TGTGCCAGCAGCTCCCAAGGACAGGGAGTGAACACTGAAGCTTTCTTT